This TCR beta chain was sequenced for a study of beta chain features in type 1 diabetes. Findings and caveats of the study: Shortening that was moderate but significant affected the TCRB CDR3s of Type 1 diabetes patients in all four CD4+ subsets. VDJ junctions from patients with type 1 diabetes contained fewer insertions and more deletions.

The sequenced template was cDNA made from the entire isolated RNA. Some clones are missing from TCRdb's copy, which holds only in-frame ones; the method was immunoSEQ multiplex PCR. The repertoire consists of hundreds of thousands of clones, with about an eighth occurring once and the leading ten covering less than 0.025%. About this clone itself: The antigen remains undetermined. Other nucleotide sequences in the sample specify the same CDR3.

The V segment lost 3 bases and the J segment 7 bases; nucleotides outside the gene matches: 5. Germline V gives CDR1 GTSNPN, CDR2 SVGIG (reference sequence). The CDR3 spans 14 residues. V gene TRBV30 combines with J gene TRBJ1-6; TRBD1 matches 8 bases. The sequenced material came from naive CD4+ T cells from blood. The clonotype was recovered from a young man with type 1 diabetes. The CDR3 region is CAWSVGQGNSPLHF. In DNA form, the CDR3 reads TGTGCCTGGAGCGTCGGACAGGGAAATTCACCCCTCCACTTT.